This T cell receptor (beta chain) derives from a study of T cells in localized non-small cell lung cancer. Points from the study as a whole: Median detection of top 100 tumor clones in adjacent lung was about 52 clones. Longer survival (overall) was linked to higher T cell density in blood. T cell clonality was highest in uninvolved adjacent lung, above tumor.

Concerning this clone: What it recognizes is unknown. Other nucleotide sequences in the sample specify the same CDR3.

TCRdb's table, derived via immunoSEQ multiplex PCR, lists solely in-frame clones and lacks some. This table has approximately 49,000 clones, 77% appearing once. The TCR was taken from a man aged 35 to 70 with stage I squamous cell lung carcinoma. The sequencing used peripheral blood, collected before any cancer treatment.

CDR3 sequence: CASSLQGYEQYF. The CDR3 DNA follows: TGTGCCAGCAGCTTACAGGGTTACGAGCAGTACTTC. V gene TRBV11-2 combines with J gene TRBJ2-7, with D perhaps matching TRBD1 (5 bases). The CDR3 spans 12 residues. CDR1 is SGHAT and CDR2 is FQNNGV in the germline V gene. V gave up 2 bases and J gave up 4 bases, with 6 bases separating them.